The 20 T cell receptor beta chains presented below share a single source sample, sequenced in a study of a mutant IDH1 vaccine in newly diagnosed glioma. Their antigens are not known. Described time point: week 35, safety follow-up. Every single dose of the vaccine, 300 ug of mutant IDH1 20-mer peptide, came with topical imiquimod. Sequencing was performed with immunoSEQ multiplex PCR; in TCRdb, only in-frame clones are kept and a portion is missing. The sample comprises over 30,000 clones, 60% to 85% of which are singletons, and 7.5% to 10% rests with the top ten. The sequenced sample was PBMCs, obtained from a glioma patient whose treatment included an IDH1 peptide vaccine. The receptor set was obtained from a woman aged 25 to 39 with glioma. Some clones in this sample may be carry-over from other donors' samples.

This chain links TRBV14 with TRBJ2-7, with TRBD1 identical over 10 bases. V was pared by 4 bases and J by 2 bases, with 2 bases of the junction left unmatched. In germline, CDR1 is SGHDN, CDR2 FVKESK. CDR3 length: 14 amino acids. The CDR3 DNA sequence: TGTGCCAGCAGCCCTGGGACAGGGGCCTACGAGCAGTACTTC. It specifies CASSPGTGAYEQYF. Full variable domain (outside the CDR3, taken from reference TRBV14 and TRBJ2-7): EAGVTQFPSHSVIEKGQTVTLRCDPISGHDNLYWYRRVMGKEIKFLLHFVKESKQDESGMPNNRFLAERTGGTYSTLKVQPAELEDSGVYFCASSPGTGAYEQYFGPGTRLTVT.

CDR3 sequence reads: CASSQVTGVSGNTIYF. DNA for the CDR3: TGTGCCAGCAGCCAAGTTACAGGGGTATCTGGAAACACCATATATTTT. The chain links TRBV11-2 to TRBJ1-3; 7 positions agree with TRBD1. Trimming at V came to 5 bases and at J to 1 base, leaving 8 bases not matched to a gene. The length of the CDR3 is 16 residues. Germline V gene data show CDR1 as SGHAT and CDR2 as FQNNGV.

The chain has TRBV19 and TRBJ1-5, with D uncertain. The CDR3 spans 16 residues. Deletions cut 0 bases from V and 2 bases from J, with 11 bases between. CDR1 is LNHDA, CDR2 SQIVND, per germline (reference sequence). The CDR3 DNA reads TGTGCCAGTAGTATAGATGAGGCTTGGGGCAATCAGCCCCAGCATTTT. Its protein is CASSIDEAWGNQPQHF.

V and J are TRBV7-6 and TRBJ2-5; maybe TRBD1 (6 bases). Trimming stripped 1 base from V and 5 bases from J, with 11 bases between. The CDR3 loop spans 14 amino acids. Germline loops: CDR1 SGHVS, CDR2 FNYEAQ. The CDR3 is CASSLEMGAETQYF. The CDR3 nucleotides read TGTGCCAGCAGCTTAGAGATGGGGGCGGAGACCCAGTACTTC.

This clone occurred a few times. The junction does not match germline at one end; this may be a read error. The V and J genes are TRBV5-4 and TRBJ2-7; 11 nucleotides line up with TRBD1. The CDR3 sequence is 13 residues long. CDR1 SGHNT and CDR2 YYREEE come from the germline V gene (reference sequence). CDR3 coding DNA: TGTGCCAGCAGCCCTAGCGGAGGGGGACAGGGGGTCTTC. Translating it yields CASSPSGGGQGVF.

The chain joins TRBV25-1 to TRBJ1-1; no reliable D call. V lost 1 base, J lost 1 base, and 4 bases lay in between. From germline, CDR1 is MGHDK and CDR2 SYGVNS. CDR3 size: 13 residues. DNA of the CDR3: TGTGCCAGCAGTGAATGGAAGAACACTGAAGCTTTCTTT. The encoded protein is CASSEWKNTEAFF.

By share of the sample, this clone is medium-sized. The chain has TRBV18 and TRBJ1-1; tentative D call: TRBD1 (5 bases). The CDR3 is 15 residues long. Germline lookup yields CDR1 KGHSH and CDR2 LQKENI. The V end lost 2 bases, the J end lost 9 bases, and 19 bases lay between the germline ends. CDR3 residues: CASSPDSTWEGKAFF. The CDR3, as DNA: TGTGCCAGCTCACCAGATTCGACTTGGGAGGGGAAAGCTTTCTTT.

This chain connects TRBV19 to TRBJ1-1; D is perhaps TRBD1 (6 bases). Germline CDR1 reads LNHDA; CDR2 reads SQIVND (reference sequence). The V gene lost 7 bases and the J gene lost 3 bases, with 9 bases spanning the gap. This CDR3 region has 12 residues. The CDR3 region is CASKGGDTEAFF. CDR3 coding DNA: TGTGCCAGTAAGGGGGGAGACACTGAAGCTTTCTTT.

This sequence joins TRBV21-1 and TRBJ1-5; the listed D gene, TRBD1, was not tested against the DNA. TRBV21-1 is listed as a pseudogene. CDR3 length equals 17 residues. The chain's CDR3 is CASSIGRQTGSNQPQHF. DNA for the CDR3: TGTGCCAGCAGCATAGGCCGGCAGACAGGTAGCAATCAGCCCCAGCATTTT.

The rearrangement joins TRBV7-2 to TRBJ2-5; D gene ambiguous. The V end was cut by 0 bases, the J end by 4 bases, with 21 bases between. Germline loops: CDR1 SGHTA, CDR2 FQGNSA. The CDR3 runs 18 residues. The CDR3 nucleotides are TGTGCCAGCAGCTTAGCGCTATATCGGACGGCGACTCCAGAGACCCAGTACTTC. Translating it yields CASSLALYRTATPETQYF. The full variable domain, rest sourced from reference TRBV7-2 and TRBJ2-5, is GAGVSQSPSNKVTEKGKDVELRCDPISGHTALYWYRQSLGQGLEFLIYFQGNSAPDKSGLPSDRFSAERTGGSVSTLTIQRTQQEDSAVYLCASSLALYRTATPETQYFGPGTRLLVL.

The chain couples TRBV5-1 to TRBJ1-2; possible D gene TRBD1, 6 bases. V lost 4 bases and J 8 bases, leaving 18 bases between the germline ends. Germline CDR1 and CDR2: SGHRS and YFSETQ. CDR3 length equals 14 residues. The CDR3 DNA is TGCGCCAGCAGCCGGGTTGTGGGGGGCGGCGGCTACACCTTC. Translation gives CASSRVVGGGGYTF.

The CDR3 is CASSVQTGRDTEAFF. For the CDR3, the DNA is TGTGCCAGCAGCGTCCAGACAGGCAGAGACACTGAAGCTTTCTTT. The V and J genes are TRBV9 and TRBJ1-1; perhaps TRBD1 as D (6 bases). V gave up 2 bases and J gave up 3 bases, with 14 bases separating them. CDR3 size: 15 residues. CDR1 and CDR2 from the germline V gene are SGDLS and YYNGEE.

Here the CDR3 reads CASSDGDSYEQYF. CDR3 DNA sequence: TGCGCCAGCAGTGATGGGGACTCCTACGAGCAGTACTTC. This sequence joins TRBV10-2 and TRBJ2-7; D remains unclear. The V gene lost 3 bases and the J gene lost 0 bases, with 6 bases spanning the gap. The germline V gene encodes CDR1 WSHSY and CDR2 SAAADI. The CDR3 is 13 residues long.

Worth noting for this clone: One end of the junction is discordant with germline, which a read error may explain. The chain uses TRBV6-1 and TRBJ2-1, with 7 bases that match TRBD2. Germline V gene sequence: CDR1 MNHNS, CDR2 SASEGT. The CDR3 extends over 11 amino acids. This CDR3 reads CASSEGREIIF. The CDR3 DNA follows: TGTGCCAGCAGTGAAGGGCGGGAGATAATCTTC.

The chain recombines TRBV7-9 with TRBJ1-4; TRBD1 matches at 8 bases. In germline, CDR1 is SEHNR, CDR2 FQNEAQ (reference sequence). Trimming at V came to 3 bases and at J to 7 bases, leaving 16 bases not matched to a gene. This CDR3 region has 18 residues. The CDR3 DNA sequence: TGTGCCAGCAGCTTCCCTGCCCGAGCAGGGGGCCGGGGTGAAAAACTGTTTTTT. This encodes CASSFPARAGGRGEKLFF.

V and J are TRBV27 and TRBJ1-4, with D unclear. CDR3 size: 14 residues. Germline V gene lookup returns CDR1 MNHEY and CDR2 SMNVEV (reference sequence). Between the trimmed V and J ends, which lost 2 bases and 8 bases, there was a span of 12 bases. As DNA, the CDR3 is TGTGCCAGCAGTTTAGTCCCTCCGGGGGAAAAACTGTTTTTT. Translation: CASSLVPPGEKLFF.

The chain recombines TRBV13 with TRBJ1-4; 8 nucleotides agree with TRBD1. The CDR3 spans 14 residues. V lost 5 bases to trimming and J lost 5 bases; unmatched junction nucleotides: 4. Per germline, CDR1 PRHDT and CDR2 FYEKMQ (reference sequence). The CDR3 DNA sequence: TGTGCCAGCAGCCGGACAGGGATAAATGAAAAACTGTTTTTT. Translated, it gives CASSRTGINEKLFF.

The V gene is TRBV27, the J gene TRBJ2-7; D might be TRBD1 (6 bases). Trimming removed 4 bases at V and 2 bases at J, with 12 bases between. This CDR3 comprises 14 residues. Germline-derived CDR1 and CDR2 are MNHEY and SMNVEV (reference sequence). CDR3 nucleotide sequence: TGTGCCAGCAGTTCGACAGGTTTCGCCTACGAGCAGTACTTC. Translation: CASSSTGFAYEQYF.

V usage is TRBV5-4 and J usage is TRBJ2-5, with D possibly being TRBD1 (7 bases). CDR1 is SGHNT, CDR2 YYREEE, per germline (reference sequence). This CDR3 comprises 15 residues. Trimming pared 4 bases from V and 1 base from J, leaving 14 bases between. CDR3 region: CASSPQGTSQETQYF. CDR3 bases: TGTGCCAGCAGCCCACAGGGGACTTCCCAAGAGACCCAGTACTTC.

In its sample, this clone was seen a few times. This chain connects TRBV29-1 to TRBJ1-1, with D uncertain. The CDR3 spans 13 residues. Germline V CDR1 and CDR2: SQVTM, ANQGSEA. The germline V and J ends were trimmed by 2 bases and 0 bases, with 7 bases remaining between them. In nucleotides, the CDR3 is TGCAGCGTTGAAAACACAATGAACACTGAAGCTTTCTTT. Amino acids: CSVENTMNTEAFF.